Given below is one T cell receptor (beta chain) in context. The CDR3 loop spans 10 amino acids. CDR1 is MNHEY, CDR2 SMNVEV, per germline (reference sequence). V gave up 11 bases and J gave up 5 bases, with 9 bases separating them. The sample originates from a study of shared clonotypes between healthy human individuals. Libraries were prepared by immunoSEQ multiplex PCR; TCRdb keeps only in-frame clonotypes and omits some of them. The sample shows about 2.5 million clones, less than 95% of them seen only once. Sequencing used naive CD4+ T cells from PBMCs. Subset given: CD45RA+ positively selected. This TCR came from a man aged 18 to 30 in good health. Some clones in this sample may be carry-over from other donors' samples. The rearrangement joins TRBV27 to TRBJ2-5; tentatively, D is TRBD1 (5 bases). This CDR3 reads CASKGETQYF. CDR3 sequence (DNA): TGTGCCTCAAAGGGGGAGACCCAGTACTTC.